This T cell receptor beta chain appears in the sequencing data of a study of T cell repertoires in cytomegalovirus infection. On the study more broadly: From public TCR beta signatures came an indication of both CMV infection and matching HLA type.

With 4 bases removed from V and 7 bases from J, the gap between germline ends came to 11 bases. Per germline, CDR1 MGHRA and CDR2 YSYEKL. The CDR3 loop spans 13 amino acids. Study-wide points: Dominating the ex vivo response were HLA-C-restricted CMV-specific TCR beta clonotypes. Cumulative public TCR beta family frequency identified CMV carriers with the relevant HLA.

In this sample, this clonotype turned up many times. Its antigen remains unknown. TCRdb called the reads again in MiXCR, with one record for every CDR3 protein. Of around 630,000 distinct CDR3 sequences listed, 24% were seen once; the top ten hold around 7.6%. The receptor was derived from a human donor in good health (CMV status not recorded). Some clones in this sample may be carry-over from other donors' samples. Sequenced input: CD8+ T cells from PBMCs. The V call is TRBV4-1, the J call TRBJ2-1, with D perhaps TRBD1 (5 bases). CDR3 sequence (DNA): TGCGCCAGCAGCCTCACCAGGACAAATGAGCAGTTCTTC. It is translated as CASSLTRTNEQFF.